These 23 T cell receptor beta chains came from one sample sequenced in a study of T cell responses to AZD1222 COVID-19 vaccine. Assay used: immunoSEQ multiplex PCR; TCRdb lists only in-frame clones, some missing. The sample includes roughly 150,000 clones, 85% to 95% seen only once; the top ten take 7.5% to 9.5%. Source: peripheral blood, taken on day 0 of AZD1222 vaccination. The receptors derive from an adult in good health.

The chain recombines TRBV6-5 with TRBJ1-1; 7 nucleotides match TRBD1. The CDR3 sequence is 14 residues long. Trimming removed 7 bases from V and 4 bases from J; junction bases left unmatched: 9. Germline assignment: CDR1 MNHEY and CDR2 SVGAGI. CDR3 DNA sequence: TGTGCCAGCATCTCTCAGGGGGGATCCACTGAAGCTTTCTTT. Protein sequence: CASISQGGSTEAFF.

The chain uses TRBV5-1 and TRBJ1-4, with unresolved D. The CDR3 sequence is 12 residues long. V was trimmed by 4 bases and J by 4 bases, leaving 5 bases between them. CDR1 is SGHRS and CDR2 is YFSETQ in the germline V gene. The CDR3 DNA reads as TGCGCCAGCAGCCAGAGTAATGAAAAACTGTTTTTT. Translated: CASSQSNEKLFF.

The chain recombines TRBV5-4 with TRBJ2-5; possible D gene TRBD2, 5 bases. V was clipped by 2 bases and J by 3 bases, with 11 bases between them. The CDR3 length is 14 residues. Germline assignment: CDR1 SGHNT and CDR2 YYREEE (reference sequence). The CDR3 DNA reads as TGTGCCAGCAGCTTCGGGAAAATCAAAGAGACCCAGTACTTC. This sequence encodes CASSFGKIKETQYF. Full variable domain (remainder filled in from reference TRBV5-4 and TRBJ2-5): ETGVTQSPTHLIKTRGQQVTLRCSSQSGHNTVSWYQQALGQGPQFIFQYYREEENGRGNFPPRFSGLQFPNYSSELNVNALELDDSALYLCASSFGKIKETQYFGPGTRLLVL.

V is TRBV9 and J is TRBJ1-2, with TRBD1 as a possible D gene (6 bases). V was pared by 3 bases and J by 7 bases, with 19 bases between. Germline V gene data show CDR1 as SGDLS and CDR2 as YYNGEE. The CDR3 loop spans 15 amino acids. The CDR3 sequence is CASSAGGPLQGGYTF. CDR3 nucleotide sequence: TGTGCCAGCAGCGCCGGTGGGCCGCTACAGGGTGGCTACACCTTC.

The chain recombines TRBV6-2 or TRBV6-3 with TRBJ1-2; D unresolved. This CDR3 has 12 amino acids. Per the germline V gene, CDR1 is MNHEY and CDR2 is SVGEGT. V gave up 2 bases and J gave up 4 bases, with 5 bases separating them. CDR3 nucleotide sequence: TGTGCCAGCAGTTACGAGGCCTATGGCTACACCTTC. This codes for CASSYEAYGYTF.

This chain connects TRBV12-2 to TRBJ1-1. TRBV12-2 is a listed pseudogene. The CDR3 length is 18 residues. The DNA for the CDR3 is TGTGCAAGTCGCTTAATCCCACCGGGTGTAGGGTTCATCACTGAAGCTTTCTTT. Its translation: CASRLIPPGVGFITEAFF.

CDR3 coding DNA: TGTGCCAGCAGCTTAGATCTAGCGAGTGAGCAGTTCTTC. Protein sequence: CASSLDLASEQFF. V usage is TRBV7-6 and J usage is TRBJ2-1, with D possibly being TRBD2 (6 bases). With 1 base removed from V and 9 bases from J, the gap between germline ends came to 10 bases. CDR3 length: 13 amino acids. Germline CDR1 is SGHVS and CDR2 is FNYEAQ.

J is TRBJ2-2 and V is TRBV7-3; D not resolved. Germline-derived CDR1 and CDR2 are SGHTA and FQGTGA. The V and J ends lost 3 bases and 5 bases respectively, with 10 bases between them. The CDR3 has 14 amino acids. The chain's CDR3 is CASSLGGPTGELFF. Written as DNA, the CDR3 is TGTGCCAGCAGCTTGGGTGGGCCGACCGGGGAGCTGTTTTTT. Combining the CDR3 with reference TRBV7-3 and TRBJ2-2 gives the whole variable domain GAGVSQTPSNKVTEKGKYVELRCDPISGHTALYWYRQSLGQGPEFLIYFQGTGAADDSGLPNDRFFAVRPEGSVSTLKIQRTERGDSAVYLCASSLGGPTGELFFGEGSRLTVL.

The CDR3 coding sequence is TGCGCCAGCAGCCCAGGACTAGCGGGGGCGTACACCGGGGAGCTGTTTTTT. This translates into CASSPGLAGAYTGELFF. J is TRBJ2-2 and V is TRBV5-1; 13 bases line up with TRBD2. There are 17 residues in the CDR3. The germline CDR1 and CDR2 sequences are SGHRS and YFSETQ. Trimming cost V 4 bases and J 3 bases; bases outside gene matches: 6.

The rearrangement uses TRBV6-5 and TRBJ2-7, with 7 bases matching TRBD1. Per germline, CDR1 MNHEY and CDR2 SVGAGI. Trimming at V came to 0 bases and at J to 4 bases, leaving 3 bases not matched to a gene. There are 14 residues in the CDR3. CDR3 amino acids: CASSYSRQGYEQYF. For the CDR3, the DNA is TGTGCCAGCAGTTACTCGCGACAGGGTTACGAGCAGTACTTC.

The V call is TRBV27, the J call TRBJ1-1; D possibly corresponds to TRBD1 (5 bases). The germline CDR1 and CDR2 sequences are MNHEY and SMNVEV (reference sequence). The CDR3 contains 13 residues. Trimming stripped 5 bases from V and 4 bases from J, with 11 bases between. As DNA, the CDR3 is TGTGCCAGCAGTCCTGGGGGTGGCACTGAAGCTTTCTTT. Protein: CASSPGGGTEAFF.

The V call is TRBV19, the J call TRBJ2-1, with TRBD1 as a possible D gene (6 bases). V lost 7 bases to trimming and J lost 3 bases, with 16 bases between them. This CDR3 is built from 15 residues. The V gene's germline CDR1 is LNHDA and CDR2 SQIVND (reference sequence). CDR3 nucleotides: TGTGCCAGTACCTACGGGACAAAGAGCTACAATGAGCAGTTCTTC. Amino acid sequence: CASTYGTKSYNEQFF.

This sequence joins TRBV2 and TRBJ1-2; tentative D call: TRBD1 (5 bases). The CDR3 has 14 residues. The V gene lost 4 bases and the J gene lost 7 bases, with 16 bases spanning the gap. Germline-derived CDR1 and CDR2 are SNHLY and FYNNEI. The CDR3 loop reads CASSAIRDGSGYTF. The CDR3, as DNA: TGTGCCAGCAGTGCCATCCGGGACGGGAGTGGCTACACCTTC.

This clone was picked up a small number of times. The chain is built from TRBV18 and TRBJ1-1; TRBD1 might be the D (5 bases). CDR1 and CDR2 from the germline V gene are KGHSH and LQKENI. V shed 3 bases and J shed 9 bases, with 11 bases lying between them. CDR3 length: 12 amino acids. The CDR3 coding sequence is TGTGCCAGCTCACCCCAGGGTTTAAAAGCTTTCTTT. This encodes CASSPQGLKAFF.

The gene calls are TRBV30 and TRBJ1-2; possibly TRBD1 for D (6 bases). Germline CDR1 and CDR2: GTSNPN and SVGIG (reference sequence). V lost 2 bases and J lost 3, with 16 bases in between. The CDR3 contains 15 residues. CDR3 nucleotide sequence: TGTGCCTGGAGTCCTCCCGGGGGCCTCGACTATGGCTACACCTTC. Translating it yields CAWSPPGGLDYGYTF.

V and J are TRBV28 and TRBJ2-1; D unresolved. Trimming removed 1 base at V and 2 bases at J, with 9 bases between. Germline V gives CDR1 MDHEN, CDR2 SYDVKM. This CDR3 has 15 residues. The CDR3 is CASSLSQSTYNEQFF. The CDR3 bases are TGTGCCAGCAGTTTATCCCAGTCAACCTACAATGAGCAGTTCTTC.

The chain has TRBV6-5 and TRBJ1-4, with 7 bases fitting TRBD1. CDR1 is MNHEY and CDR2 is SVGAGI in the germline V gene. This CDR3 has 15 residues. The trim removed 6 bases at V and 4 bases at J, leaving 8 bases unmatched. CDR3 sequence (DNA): TGTGCCAGCAGGCTTTGGGGACAGCTTAATGAAAAACTGTTTTTT. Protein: CASRLWGQLNEKLFF.

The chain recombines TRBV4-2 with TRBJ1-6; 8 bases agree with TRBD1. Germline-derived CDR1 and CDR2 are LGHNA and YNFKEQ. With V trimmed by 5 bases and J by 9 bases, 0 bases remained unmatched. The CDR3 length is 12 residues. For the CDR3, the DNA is TGTGCCAGCAGCGGACAGGGTTCACCCCTCCACTTT. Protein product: CASSGQGSPLHF.

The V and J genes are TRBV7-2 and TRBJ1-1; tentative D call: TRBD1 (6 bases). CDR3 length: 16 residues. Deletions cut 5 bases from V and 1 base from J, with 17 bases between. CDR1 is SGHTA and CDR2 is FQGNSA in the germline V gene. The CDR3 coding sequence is TGTGCCAGCAGCCTTAGGGCCCAGGGGTCGAACACTGAAGCTTTCTTT. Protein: CASSLRAQGSNTEAFF.

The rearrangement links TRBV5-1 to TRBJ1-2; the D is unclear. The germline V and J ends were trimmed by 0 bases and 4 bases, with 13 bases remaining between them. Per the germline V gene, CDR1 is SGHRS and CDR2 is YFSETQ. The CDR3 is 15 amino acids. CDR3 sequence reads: CASSLDGQATYGYTF. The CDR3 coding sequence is TGCGCCAGCAGCTTGGATGGCCAGGCGACCTATGGCTACACCTTC.

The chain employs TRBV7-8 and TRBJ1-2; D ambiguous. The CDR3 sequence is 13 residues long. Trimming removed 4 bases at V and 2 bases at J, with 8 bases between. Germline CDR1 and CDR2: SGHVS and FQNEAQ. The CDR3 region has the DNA TGTGCCAGCAGCTATCCGCGAAACTATGGCTACACCTTC. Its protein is CASSYPRNYGYTF.

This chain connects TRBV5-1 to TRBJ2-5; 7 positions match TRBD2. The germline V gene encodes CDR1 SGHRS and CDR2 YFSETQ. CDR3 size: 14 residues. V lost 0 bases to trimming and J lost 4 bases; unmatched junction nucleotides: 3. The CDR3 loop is CASSLAREGETQYF. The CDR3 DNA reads TGCGCCAGCAGCTTGGCAAGGGAGGGAGAGACCCAGTACTTC.

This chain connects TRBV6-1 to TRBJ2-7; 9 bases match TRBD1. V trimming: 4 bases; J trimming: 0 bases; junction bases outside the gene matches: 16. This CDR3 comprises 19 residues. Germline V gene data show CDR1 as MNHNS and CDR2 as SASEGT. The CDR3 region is CASSARDRVPLLSSYEQYF. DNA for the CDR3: TGTGCCAGCAGTGCAAGGGACAGGGTCCCCCTCCTCAGCTCCTACGAGCAGTACTTC.